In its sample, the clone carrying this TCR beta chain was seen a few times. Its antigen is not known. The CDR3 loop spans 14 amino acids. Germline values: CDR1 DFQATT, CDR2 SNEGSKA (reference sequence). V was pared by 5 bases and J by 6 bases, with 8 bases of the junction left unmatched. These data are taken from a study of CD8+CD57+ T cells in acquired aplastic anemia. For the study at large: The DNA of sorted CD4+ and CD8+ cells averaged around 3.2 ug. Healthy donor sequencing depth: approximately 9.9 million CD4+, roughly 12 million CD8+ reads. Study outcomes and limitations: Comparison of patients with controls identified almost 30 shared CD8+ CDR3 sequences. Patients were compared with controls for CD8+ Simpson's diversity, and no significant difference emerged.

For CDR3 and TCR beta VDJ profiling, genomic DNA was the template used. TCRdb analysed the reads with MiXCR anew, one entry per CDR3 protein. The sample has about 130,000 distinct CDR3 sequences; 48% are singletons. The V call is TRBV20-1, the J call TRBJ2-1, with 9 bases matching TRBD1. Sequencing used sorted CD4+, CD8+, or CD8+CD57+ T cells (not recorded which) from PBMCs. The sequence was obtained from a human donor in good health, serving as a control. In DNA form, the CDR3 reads TGCAGTGCTCCGACCGGGACAGGGACCAATGAGCAGTTCTTC. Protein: CSAPTGTGTNEQFF.